The 26 T cell receptor beta chains given below trace back to one sample, sequenced in a study of spatial heterogeneity in lung cancer. Study-wide points: Tumoral mutation counts were tracked by counts of expanded intratumoral alpha and beta TCRs.

Time point noted: sample taken at primary tumor resection. These TCRs' antigens remain unknown. From the 5' RACE reads, TCRdb called clonotypes with MiXCR, one entry per CDR3 protein. The repertoire consists of 25,000 to 30,000 distinct CDR3 sequences, with around 7.5% occurring once and the leading ten covering around 24%. Sequencing used lung tumor tissue, obtained at surgery. These receptors originate from a male donor with early-stage non-small cell lung cancer.

The sample holds a few counts of this clonotype. V usage is TRBV4-2 and J usage is TRBJ2-3; unclear D gene. Germline V gives CDR1 LGHNA, CDR2 YNFKEQ. The V end lost 3 bases, the J end lost 9 bases, and 13 bases lay between the germline ends. There are 13 residues in the CDR3. CDR3 protein: CASSQDGPATQYF. CDR3 nucleotides: TGTGCCAGCAGCCAGGACGGACCGGCAACGCAGTATTTT.

The chain recombines TRBV20-1 with TRBJ2-7, with D perhaps TRBD1 (5 bases). Trimming removed 4 bases from V and 2 bases from J, with 9 bases in between. The CDR3 is 12 amino acids. Per germline, CDR1 DFQATT and CDR2 SNEGSKA (reference sequence). DNA for the CDR3: TGCAGTGCTATTCGACAGACCTACGAGCAGTACTTC. Protein product: CSAIRQTYEQYF.

This clonotype appeared many times. The CDR3, as DNA: TGTGCCAGCAGCGTCGGGACAGGGGGCTCGGGGGAAAAACTGTTTTTT. It is translated as CASSVGTGGSGEKLFF. The J gene is TRBJ1-4, the V gene TRBV25-1, with 12 positions matching TRBD1. The V gene end was trimmed by 6 bases and the J gene end by 8 bases; junction bases not matched to a gene: 10. The germline CDR1 and CDR2 sequences are MGHDK and SYGVNS. This CDR3 spans 16 amino acids. Looking up the rest from reference TRBV25-1 and TRBJ1-4 gives the full variable domain: EADIYQTPRYLVIGTGKKITLECSQTMGHDKMYWYQQDPGMELHLIHYSYGVNSTEKGDLSSESTVSRIRTEHFPLTLESARPSHTSQYLCASSVGTGGSGEKLFFGSGTQLSVL.

Sample share makes this clonotype medium-sized (0.01 to 0.1%). This chain links TRBV7-6 with TRBJ2-3; D might be TRBD2 (7 bases). Germline assignment: CDR1 SGHVS and CDR2 FNYEAQ. V was trimmed by 5 bases and J by 0 bases, leaving 9 bases between them. The CDR3 contains 14 residues. The CDR3, as DNA: TGTGCCAGCAGCCCGGGGGGCAGCACAGATACGCAGTATTTT. It encodes CASSPGGSTDTQYF.

A few counts support this clonotype. The J gene is TRBJ2-3, the V gene TRBV20-1, with unresolved D. The length of the CDR3 is 13 residues. The V gene's germline CDR1 is DFQATT and CDR2 SNEGSKA (reference sequence). V was trimmed by 0 bases and J by 1 base, leaving 5 bases between them. CDR3 bases: TGCAGTGCTAGAGATACGGGCACAGATACGCAGTATTTT. This encodes CSARDTGTDTQYF.

This clonotype was counted at least ten times. V gene TRBV29-1 combines with J gene TRBJ1-4; D is unresolved. Trimming pared 7 bases from V and 7 bases from J, leaving 16 bases between. This CDR3 has 13 amino acids. The germline CDR1 and CDR2 sequences are SQVTM and ANQGSEA. In DNA form, the CDR3 reads TGCAGCGCAATAGGCCGGGAGTCTGAAAAACTGTTTTTT. Protein sequence: CSAIGRESEKLFF.

Only a few counts were recorded for this clonotype. V is TRBV6-2 or TRBV6-3 and J is TRBJ2-3; unclear D gene. V was trimmed by 2 bases and J by 4 bases, leaving 4 bases between them. Germline values: CDR1 MNHEY, CDR2 SVGEGT. This CDR3 is 12 amino acids long. The DNA of the CDR3 is TGTGCCAGCAGTTACAGCTCAGATACGCAGTATTTT. Residues: CASSYSSDTQYF.

This clonotype was counted between two and nine times. The chain has TRBV28 and TRBJ2-2; no reliable D call. This CDR3 has 15 amino acids. CDR1 is MDHEN and CDR2 is SYDVKM in the germline V gene. With 3 bases removed from V and 0 bases from J, the gap between germline ends came to 8 bases. The CDR3 loop reads CASSFPTSNTGELFF. The CDR3 nucleotides read TGTGCCAGCAGTTTCCCTACCTCGAACACCGGGGAGCTGTTTTTT.

There are a few counts of this clonotype. V is TRBV5-1 and J is TRBJ1-1, with 7 positions matching TRBD1. V dropped 4 bases and J dropped 4; count of bases not matched to a gene: 7. The length of the CDR3 is 14 residues. Germline V gene sequence: CDR1 SGHRS, CDR2 YFSETQ. CDR3 residues: CASSPTGKGTEAFF. The CDR3 nucleotides read TGCGCCAGCAGCCCGACAGGGAAGGGCACTGAAGCTTTCTTT.

The chain combines TRBV10-3 with TRBJ1-6, with D hard to call. Germline assignment: CDR1 ENHRY and CDR2 SYGVKD. This CDR3 spans 13 amino acids. V was cut by 8 bases and J by 10 bases, with 15 bases left in between. CDR3 region: CAIGGMPPSPLHF. Written as DNA, the CDR3 is TGTGCCATCGGAGGCATGCCTCCCTCACCCCTCCACTTT.

This clonotype was seen ten or more times. The chain employs TRBV9 and TRBJ1-2, with TRBD1 as a possible D gene (5 bases). With 0 bases removed from V and 3 bases from J, the gap between germline ends came to 12 bases. Germline CDR1 reads SGDLS; CDR2 reads YYNGEE. This CDR3 spans 15 amino acids. The CDR3 loop reads CASSVDPDSYYGYTF. CDR3 coding DNA: TGTGCCAGCAGCGTAGACCCTGACAGCTACTATGGCTACACCTTC.

This clonotype occurred many times. The genes are TRBV10-3 and TRBJ2-3; D not certain. Trimming took 5 bases from V and 1 from J, leaving 10 bases between them. The CDR3 length is 14 residues. Per germline, CDR1 ENHRY and CDR2 SYGVKD. The CDR3 protein is CAISPTSGTDTQYF. The CDR3 coding sequence is TGTGCCATCAGTCCTACCAGCGGCACAGATACGCAGTATTTT.

The chain joins TRBV4-2 to TRBJ1-2; 9 bases are a match to TRBD1. CDR1 LGHNA and CDR2 YNFKEQ come from the germline V gene. V lost 0 bases to trimming and J lost 6 bases; unmatched junction nucleotides: 5. This CDR3 spans 15 amino acids. In DNA, the CDR3 is TGTGCCAGCAGCCAAGAGGGACAGGGTAGGGATGGCTACACCTTC. Translation gives CASSQEGQGRDGYTF.

This chain links TRBV7-7 with TRBJ1-1; D call uncertain. The CDR3 length is 13 residues. Germline V lookup: CDR1 SSHAT, CDR2 FNYEAQ (reference sequence). V was shortened by 5 bases and J by 0 bases, with 7 bases between the two germline ends. CDR3 nucleotide sequence: TGTGCCAGCAGCAGTGCCATGAACACTGAAGCTTTCTTT. Its protein is CASSSAMNTEAFF.

This clonotype was recorded a few times. The chain combines TRBV5-1 with TRBJ2-1; D is ambiguous. The V gene's germline CDR1 is SGHRS and CDR2 YFSETQ. V was shortened by 4 bases and J by 5 bases, with 16 bases between the two germline ends. The CDR3 runs 15 residues. CDR3 region: CASSQGGLGNNEQFF. The CDR3 DNA reads as TGCGCCAGCAGCCAAGGTGGTCTGGGAAACAATGAGCAGTTCTTC.

This clonotype came up a few times. The J gene is TRBJ1-2, the V gene TRBV7-9; D is uncertain. The CDR3 is 13 amino acids. With 1 base removed from V and 4 bases from J, the gap between germline ends came to 7 bases. From germline, CDR1 is SEHNR and CDR2 FQNEAQ (reference sequence). In DNA, the CDR3 is TGTGCCAGCAGCTTAGGGGATAGCTATGGCTACACCTTC. Protein product: CASSLGDSYGYTF.

The chain uses TRBV20-1 and TRBJ2-1; weak D call: TRBD2 (6 bases). With 6 bases removed from V and 4 bases from J, the gap between germline ends came to 10 bases. The CDR3 contains 12 residues. Germline-derived CDR1 and CDR2 are DFQATT and SNEGSKA (reference sequence). As DNA, the CDR3 is TGCAGTGCACTCAGCGGGTACAATGAGCAGTTCTTC. Amino acid sequence: CSALSGYNEQFF.

The chain links TRBV3-1 to TRBJ2-1; 12 bases line up with TRBD2. Trimming took 0 bases from V and 2 from J; bases not matched to a gene: 5. Germline V gene data show CDR1 as LGHDT and CDR2 as YNNKEL (reference sequence). The CDR3 length is 18 residues. CDR3 amino acids: CASSQDRPSGGAYNEQFF. The CDR3 region has the DNA TGTGCCAGCAGCCAAGATCGCCCTAGCGGGGGGGCCTACAATGAGCAGTTCTTC.

In its sample, this clonotype was seen many times. The chain is built from TRBV11-2 and TRBJ2-3; D remains ambiguous. Per the germline V gene, CDR1 is SGHAT and CDR2 is FQNNGV. Between the trimmed V and J ends, which lost 5 bases and 2 bases, there was a span of 5 bases. CDR3 length: 12 amino acids. CDR3 sequence: CASSVTTDTQYF. CDR3 nucleotide sequence: TGTGCCAGCAGCGTAACCACAGATACGCAGTATTTT.

This clonotype showed up just a few times. This rearrangement joins TRBV29-1 to TRBJ2-3; D may correspond to TRBD1 or TRBD2 (5 bases each). CDR3 length equals 17 residues. Trimming left V 5 bases short and J 6 bases short, with 27 bases between. CDR1 is SQVTM and CDR2 is ANQGSEA in the germline V gene. The CDR3 sequence is CSVLLRTKGSAKDTQYF. CDR3 nucleotide sequence: TGCAGCGTTCTCCTCCGGACAAAGGGGAGCGCCAAGGATACGCAGTATTTT.

This clonotype has at least ten counts. The rearrangement uses TRBV6-1 and TRBJ1-2; maybe TRBD1 (5 bases). There are 15 residues in the CDR3. Germline loops: CDR1 MNHNS, CDR2 SASEGT. With 4 bases removed from V and 4 bases from J, the gap between germline ends came to 16 bases. The CDR3 region has the DNA TGTGCCAGCAGTGGGGTCAGTCGGGGGACCTATGGCTACACCTTC. Protein: CASSGVSRGTYGYTF.

This clonotype has at least ten counts. The chain has TRBV4-1 and TRBJ2-3; no firm D call. Trimming left V 0 bases short and J 5 bases short, with 0 bases between. The CDR3 runs to 11 residues. The germline gives CDR1 MGHRA, CDR2 YSYEKL. The CDR3 protein is CASSQEDTQYF. The CDR3 DNA follows: TGCGCCAGCAGCCAAGAAGATACGCAGTATTTT.

A note on this clonotype: A much larger clonotype is one base distant, so this may be a read error. The chain joins TRBV5-1 to TRBJ1-2, with D uncertain. CDR3 length equals 16 residues. The V gene's germline CDR1 is SGHRS and CDR2 YFSETQ. CDR3 sequence reads: CASSLWPGDTYYGYSF. In DNA, the CDR3 is TGCGCCAGCAGCTTGTGGCCGGGCGACACGTACTATGGCTACTCCTTC.

This clonotype was seen ten or more times. V usage is TRBV5-1 and J usage is TRBJ1-3; 7 nucleotides align to TRBD1. Trimming removed 1 base from V and 0 bases from J; junction bases left unmatched: 7. Per germline, CDR1 SGHRS and CDR2 YFSETQ. The CDR3 sequence is 17 residues long. The CDR3, as DNA: TGCGCCAGCAGCTTGTGGGGACAGCAACTCTCTGGAAACACCATATATTTT. Its protein is CASSLWGQQLSGNTIYF.

This clonotype was found many times. The chain couples TRBV4-2 to TRBJ2-1; D is unclear. The germline V and J ends were trimmed by 8 bases and 9 bases, with 23 bases remaining between them. Germline-derived CDR1 and CDR2 are LGHNA and YNFKEQ. This CDR3 has 15 amino acids. Here the CDR3 reads CASRLLQGATGEQFF. DNA of the CDR3: TGTGCCAGCCGACTCCTCCAAGGAGCGACGGGTGAGCAGTTCTTC.

On this clonotype: This could be a read error, since a much larger clone is one nucleotide away. This sequence joins TRBV27 and TRBJ2-1, with TRBD2 matching over 7 bases. The J segment lost 5 bases and the V segment lost 2 bases, leaving 3 bases of the junction unmatched. There are 14 residues in the CDR3. Looked up from germline, CDR1 is MNHEY and CDR2 is SMNVEV (reference sequence). CDR3 coding DNA: TGTGCCAGCAGTTTAACACGGGAGGACAATGAGCAGTTCTTC. Residues: CASSLTREDNEQFF.